This T cell receptor beta chain was sequenced in a study of blood T cells in healthy people across ages (dated by TCRdb to between 2014 and 2016). For the study in its entirety: In model experiments, template switching captured roughly one uniquely barcoded TCR beta cDNA molecule for every two T cells. Using the same blood draw, the study looked at two additional independent replicas of 1 million unique cDNA reads for two donors, one aged 18 to 30 and the other aged 80 or older. Four age groups were formed from the donors: young (average 16 years), middle-aged (more than 35), aged (around 68) and long-lived (82). To avoid experimental bias, donors of different ages were randomly spread across the sequencing lanes. The study measured age-related changes in TCR beta repertoire diversity using deep sequencing normalized with unique cDNA molecular identifiers.

Donors were roughly 40 systemically healthy Caucasian individuals from Russia aged roughly 6 to 90 years. Each donor gave ten milliliters of peripheral blood, collected into EDTA-treated Vacutainer tubes. Ficoll-Paque density-gradient centrifugation was used to isolate PBMCs, with at least 6 million per sample. Total RNA, at least 5.5 micrograms per sample, was extracted from PBMCs with Trizol reagent. For every donor, flow cytometry on a PBMC aliquot measured the percentage of naive CD45RAhigh/CD27high T cells. In its sample, this clonotype was seen once. Its cognate antigen has yet to be identified. The record has no base qualities; no much larger clone is one base away. Evidence from a single read is weak. Libraries were constructed by 5' RACE. Sequenced using an Illumina HiSeq 2500. A second about 7 to 11 cycle PCR used a sample-barcoded 5' primer and a J-beta primer mix. A unique molecular identifier was introduced onto each TCR beta cDNA molecule by a template-switch 5' adaptor carrying 12 random nucleotides. Each sample yielded at least 2.5 million CDR3-containing paired-end reads. First-strand cDNA was synthesized from all RNA with the Mint cDNA synthesis kit, primed by a TRBC-specific oligonucleotide. Following uracil-DNA glycosylase treatment, all cDNA underwent a first 18-cycle PCR with the universal primers M1SS and BC2_uni_R. In the source study's methods: For normalization, 1 million high-quality reads, each with a distinct molecular identifier, were randomly selected from each sample. Instead of being binned into consensus sequences, reads with shared molecular identifiers were discarded. MiTCR, set to a Q25 quality threshold and the strictest error-elimination algorithm, was used for CDR3 identification, clonotype clustering and error correction. Lower-bound total TCR beta diversity was estimated with a nonparametric unseen species model using Euler transformation. Using fastp at Q25 and MiXCR, TCRdb reprocessed the public reads and kept productive beta chains. Identical CDR3 protein sequences are pooled into one entry, listed with their most common genes and DNA. For this entry, the V and J calls and clone size follow TCRdb and not the study's own pipeline. The sample table holds under 750,000 distinct CDR3 sequences, of which around 48% were seen once. Around 25% of the sample comes from the top ten.

Summary of the overall study and its limitations: Donor CMV infection status was unknown, potentially confounding age-related changes in expanded clonotypes. The long-lived group showed more naive CD4+ T cells, fewer expanded clones and increased TCR diversity than the aged group, suggesting age selection. Conclusive comparison of naive and antigen-experienced compartments was prevented by the profiling of bulk unsorted PBMCs. Total diversity estimates from one million sequenced T cells were considered lower bounds and underestimates. As age increased, observed TCR beta diversity per million T cells dropped in a roughly linear way, and a significant reduction was already evident by age 40. The percentage of naive T cells measured by flow cytometry correlated strongly with observed TCR beta diversity.

Material for sequencing was blood. This receptor was taken from a man older than 75 in good health.

The bases read TGTGCCAGCAGCTCCCAGATGGACAGCAGGGGCTATGGCTACACCTTC. Its product reads: CASSSQMDSRGYGYTF. This sequence uses TRBV7-2 and TRBJ1-2; the D gene is possibly TRBD1, with 6 bases matching. The CDR3, from cysteine to phenylalanine, totals 16 residues. This entry keeps only the CDR3 DNA: 48 bases, framed from base 1. V is pared back by 4 bases and J by 4 bases, with 19 bases lying between the germline termini. The germline V gene gives CDR1 as SGHTA and CDR2 as FQGNSA.